This is a list of T cell receptor beta chains from one sample in a study of regulatory T cells in long-lasting Graves disease. TCRdb used MiXCR to reprocess the multiplex PCR reads, holding one entry per CDR3 protein. The table shows about half a million distinct CDR3 sequences, with approximately 12% occurring only once. These data also formed part of another study, on T cells in Graves' hyperthyroidism and ophthalmopathy.

Sequencing was performed on peripheral blood mononuclear cells (PBMCs), taken at new diagnosis, from a patient treated with antithyroid drugs. The receptors stem from a woman in her twenties or thirties with Graves disease. The conserved cysteine and the conserved F or W are not part of the CDR3 here. The order of the fields is J gene, V gene, CDR3 protein.

TRBJ2-7 | TRBV27 | ASSPLHSAGVGEQY
TRBJ1-2 | TRBV7-2 | ASTSRGGDYGYT
TRBJ2-7 | TRBV20-1 | SARQDLGRDEQY
TRBJ2-7 | TRBV13 | ASSMGTGGYEQY
TRBJ1-1 | TRBV5-1 | ASSLQQDLNTEAF
TRBJ2-7 | TRBV6-1 | ASRLGRDVREQY
TRBJ2-5 | TRBV4-3 | ASSQGTSTGQETQY
TRBJ1-1 | TRBV19 | ASSIRGGGEAF
TRBJ1-4 | TRBV19 | ASSQGAEAEREKLF
TRBJ1-5 | TRBV13 | ASSRGPDGGQPQH
TRBJ2-5 | TRBV12-3/TRBV12-4 | ASSHRVQETQY
TRBJ1-5 | TRBV28 | ASSSGTVYGNQPQH
TRBJ1-2 | TRBV28 | ASSPSQGRGYT
TRBJ2-1 | TRBV27 | ASSLGVSYDEQF
TRBJ2-1 | TRBV20-1 | SAQDGNRGLNEQF
TRBJ2-1 | TRBV18 | ASSPPMTPYINEQF
TRBJ2-5 | TRBV27 | ASSLIAAETQY
TRBJ2-7 | TRBV30 | AWSHRAEQY
TRBJ1-2 | TRBV2 | ASSEQIYGYT
TRBJ2-3 | TRBV12-3/TRBV12-4 | ASTGTSGRPSTDTQY
TRBJ1-5 | TRBV19 | ASSMGQGHRPQH
TRBJ2-5 | TRBV12-3/TRBV12-4 | ASSGGLAARETQY
TRBJ1-5 | TRBV6-1 | ASSEAGVLGSNQPQH
TRBJ2-1 | TRBV20-1 | SAPRVHPSYNEQF
TRBJ2-3 | TRBV18 | ASSPRIGEGTDTQY
TRBJ1-1 | TRBV5-1 | ASSLNGLGNTEAF
TRBJ2-1 | TRBV24-1 | ATSDPGQGAREQF
TRBJ2-7 | TRBV2 | ASYGQGASYEQY
TRBJ2-7 | TRBV28 | ASSGGTSIREQY
TRBJ2-3 | TRBV20-1 | SARDMGKAPADTQY
TRBJ2-7 | TRBV24-1 | ATSGLDSYEQY
TRBJ2-6 | TRBV7-9 | ASSLSLSGANVLT
TRBJ2-5 | TRBV11-3 | ASSYLRARPETQY
TRBJ2-1 | TRBV24-1 | ATSATGGNEQF
TRBJ1-2 | TRBV18 | ASSPPVDRVLYGYT
TRBJ1-1 | TRBV20-1 | SARHVSVNTEAF
TRBJ2-1 | TRBV25-1 | ASSEIRGRSSYNEQF
TRBJ2-2 | TRBV27 | ASSWGLASAGELF
TRBJ2-5 | TRBV14 | ASSPGRQDRETQY
TRBJ1-1 | TRBV2 | ASSVDTYGEAF
TRBJ2-1 | TRBV30 | AWSDSGDYNEQF
TRBJ2-2 | TRBV3-1 | ASNFRDRGSGELF
TRBJ2-3 | TRBV20-1 | SARSFSSGRNTQY